A selection of T cell receptor beta chains follows, all from one sample in a study of T-cell reconstitution after alpha-beta-depleted transplantation in children. TCRdb redid the calling of the PCR reads with MiXCR, one entry per CDR3 protein. The table includes about 980,000 distinct CDR3 sequences, about 26% detected once. Sequencing used PBMCs, mostly from graft donor cells, obtained 360 days after TCRalphabeta/CD19-depleted stem cell transplant. The receptors here all came from a boy less than two years old who had a stem cell transplant for SCID, so the T cells may come from the graft donor. Each CDR3 is given with its conserved first and last residue. D genes are given only for firm matches. A clone size is listed for some rows: how often the clone was seen (once, few, many), or a class if it is expanded.

TRBV4-3	.	few	TRBJ2-1	TGCGCCAGCAGGGGTCGGGGAAACAATGAGCAGTTCTTC	CASRGRGNNEQFF
TRBV10-3	TRBD1	.	TRBJ2-7	TGTGCCATCAGGAGTCCAGGGGGTTCCTACGAGCAGTACTTC	CAIRSPGGSYEQYF
TRBV4-1	TRBD1	.	TRBJ2-7	TGCGCCAGCAGCCCAAACAGGGGACCGTTCTCCTACGAGCAGTACTTC	CASSPNRGPFSYEQYF
TRBV24-1	.	.	TRBJ2-1	TGTGCCACCAGTGACGTGGGGGCGATCTCCTACAATGAGCAGTTCTTC	CATSDVGAISYNEQFF
TRBV5-1	.	few	TRBJ2-3	TGCGCCAGCAGCTTGGCCACGGGTGTAGATACGCAGTATTTT	CASSLATGVDTQYF
TRBV2	TRBD1	.	TRBJ1-5	TGTGCCAGCAGTGAGCGGACAGGGTTTAATCAGCCCCAGCATTTT	CASSERTGFNQPQHF
TRBV10-3	TRBD2	.	TRBJ2-3	TGTGCCATCAGTGAGCCGGCTAGCGGGGGAGACACAGATACGCAGTATTTT	CAISEPASGGDTDTQYF
TRBV15	.	.	TRBJ2-5	TGTGCCACCAGCAGGAGGGCTCCTCGGGAGACCCAGTACTTC	CATSRRAPRETQYF
TRBV12-3/TRBV12-4	.	.	TRBJ2-3	TGTACCTGCAGCCTAAAGTCCAACCCTACAGGGACCACAGATACGCAGTATTTT	CTCSLKSNPTGTTDTQYF
TRBV3-1	.	.	TRBJ1-4	TGTGCCAGCAGCCAAGAAGGAGCCGTTAATGAAAAACTGTTTTTT	CASSQEGAVNEKLFF
TRBV20-1	TRBD2	.	TRBJ2-3	TGCAGTGCTAGAGCTAGCGGGCAACCGTATTTT	CSARASGQPYF
TRBV28	.	.	TRBJ2-5	TGTGCCAGCAGTTTATGGGACCCCCAGGGTTCGCAGACCCAGTACTTC	CASSLWDPQGSQTQYF
TRBV4-2	.	few	TRBJ2-1	TGTGCCAGCGGTTTTAGAGGGATCTGGAATGAGCAGTTCTTC	CASGFRGIWNEQFF
TRBV29-1	.	.	TRBJ2-1	TGCAGCGTTGAACGGGGGTCAGAGTTCTTC	CSVERGSEFF
TRBV20-1	.	.	TRBJ2-3	TGCAGTGCTTTAGTCTTCCAGACGCAGTATTTT	CSALVFQTQYF
TRBV15	.	few	TRBJ2-4	TGTGCCACCAGCAGCGGGACCGCACGTCAGTACTTC	CATSSGTARQYF
TRBV5-1	.	many	TRBJ2-5	TGTGCCAGCAGCCTGGGGACGGCTCAAGAGACCCAGTACTTC	CASSLGTAQETQYF
TRBV25-1	.	.	TRBJ2-5	TGTGCCAGCAGTGAATTGGCCACTAAAGAGACCCAGTACTTC	CASSELATKETQYF
TRBV18	TRBD1	few	TRBJ1-1	TGTGCCAGCTCACCCCGACAGGGGGCGTGGAGGAACACTGAAGCTTTCTTT	CASSPRQGAWRNTEAFF
TRBV12-3/TRBV12-4	.	.	TRBJ2-2	TGTGCCAGCAGTTGGGGCCGGTCGAACACCGGGGAGCTGTTTTTT	CASSWGRSNTGELFF
TRBV12-3/TRBV12-4	TRBD2	.	TRBJ2-1	TGTGCCAGCAGTTTCTCTAGCGGGGGCAATGAGCAGTTCTTC	CASSFSSGGNEQFF
TRBV4-3	.	few	TRBJ2-5	TGCGCCAGCAGCCAAGATTTACTTCTCAAAGAGACCCAGTACTTC	CASSQDLLLKETQYF
TRBV5-1	TRBD1	.	TRBJ1-6	TGCGCCAGCAGCTTTCGGACAGGGCGTTCACCCCTCCACTTT	CASSFRTGRSPLHF
TRBV5-1	.	.	TRBJ1-1	TGCGCCAGCAGCACAGACAGGACCGACACTGAAGCTTTCTTT	CASSTDRTDTEAFF
TRBV7-6	.	few	TRBJ2-3	TGTGCCAGCAGCTTTGTCCAGGGGCTAGATACGCAGTATTTT	CASSFVQGLDTQYF
TRBV29-1	.	.	TRBJ2-1	TGCAGCGTTCTTCGAGGCCGCAATGAGCAGTTCTTC	CSVLRGRNEQFF
TRBV20-1	.	.	TRBJ1-1	TGCAGTGCTAGAATAGAGGCCAGGGCCCCTGAAGCTTTCTTT	CSARIEARAPEAFF
TRBV12-3/TRBV12-4	.	.	TRBJ2-7	TGTGCCAGCAGTATTGCGGGGACGGTCTACGAGCAGTACTTC	CASSIAGTVYEQYF
TRBV7-2	.	few	TRBJ2-2	TGTGCCAGCAGCTTAGCGGTAGTTGGGGGAAAGAACACCGGGGAGCTGTTTTTT	CASSLAVVGGKNTGELFF
TRBV12-3/TRBV12-4	TRBD1	few	TRBJ2-5	TGTGCCAGCAGCCACCCGGGACAGGGGGAAGAGACCCAGTACTTC	CASSHPGQGEETQYF
TRBV29-1	.	.	TRBJ2-5	TGCAGCCATCGGACTATGGGAGAGACCCAGTACTTC	CSHRTMGETQYF
TRBV20-1	TRBD2	few	TRBJ2-1	TGCAGTGCTAGGGGGTTGGGAGCGGGGGGCTCCTACAATGAGCAGTTCTTC	CSARGLGAGGSYNEQFF
TRBV20-1	.	.	TRBJ1-2	TGCAGTGCTAGAAAGGGGCTTTTTTCGCGGGGCTACACCTTC	CSARKGLFSRGYTF
TRBV13	TRBD2	.	TRBJ2-1	TGTGCCAGCAGCTTAGCAGGGGATCATAGCGGGGCGCGCCAGGATGAGCAGTTCTTC	CASSLAGDHSGARQDEQFF
TRBV7-2	.	once	TRBJ2-3	TGTGCCAGCAGCTTAGCCCCGCGGGGCACAGATACGCAGTATTTT	CASSLAPRGTDTQYF
TRBV28	TRBD1	many	TRBJ2-7	TGTGCCAGCAGACCTCCCGGACAGGGCAGGGGAGAGCAGTACTTC	CASRPPGQGRGEQYF
TRBV20-1	.	few	TRBJ2-5	TGCAGTGCTAGGACCCTAGAGACCCAGTACTTC	CSARTLETQYF
TRBV18	.	.	TRBJ2-1	TGTGCCAGCTCCCCACCGGGTCTACAGGACAATGAGCAGTTCTTC	CASSPPGLQDNEQFF
TRBV5-1	.	few	TRBJ1-6	TGCGCCAGCAGACAGGAATTTTCACCCCTCCACTTT	CASRQEFSPLHF
TRBV4-2	TRBD2	.	TRBJ2-5	TGTGCCAGCAGCCAAGATTGGGGACTAGCGGGGGGCCTTAGGCAAGAGACCCAGTACTTC	CASSQDWGLAGGLRQETQYF
TRBV12-3/TRBV12-4	.	many	TRBJ2-3	TGTGCCAGCAGTTTGGGGGTTGAAGATACGCAGTATTTT	CASSLGVEDTQYF
TRBV18	TRBD2	few	TRBJ2-5	TGTGCCAGCTCACCGCGACTAGCGGGGGTAGAGACCCAGTACTTC	CASSPRLAGVETQYF
TRBV6-5	.	.	TRBJ1-1	TGTGCCAGCAGTTACTCCCTGGGGAAGACTGAAGCTTTCTTT	CASSYSLGKTEAFF
TRBV2	.	few	TRBJ2-2	TGTGCCAGCAGTCCTAACGTGGGGGGCGGGGAGCTGTTTTTT	CASSPNVGGGELFF
TRBV14	.	.	TRBJ1-2	TGTGCCAGCAGCCGCGGGGGGCCTGGCTACACCTTC	CASSRGGPGYTF
TRBV20-1	TRBD2	.	TRBJ2-3	TGCAGTGCTCTTAGCGGGGGGGCATGGGCAGATACGCAGTATTTT	CSALSGGAWADTQYF
TRBV11-1	TRBD2	.	TRBJ2-1	TGTGCCAGCAGCTTAGTCGGGGGGAAGCTTGGTTTGGTTATTAACAATGAGCAGTTCTTC	CASSLVGGKLGLVINNEQFF
TRBV29-1	TRBD1	few	TRBJ2-5	TGCAGCGCGACAGGGTTGGGGCAAGAGACCCAGTACTTC	CSATGLGQETQYF